The clone carrying this T cell receptor (beta chain) was picked up a small number of times. There were TCR beta CDR3 regions amplified from RNA transcripts. When the TCR CDR3 underwent first-round RT-PCR, the HTBI primer set was used. TCRdb fed the multiplex PCR reads into MiXCR, producing one record per CDR3 protein. The sample gives hundreds of thousands of distinct CDR3 sequences, 11% to 15% of which show up once; almost 6% is in the top ten. The entry originates in a study of T cells in Graves' hyperthyroidism and ophthalmopathy. This CDR3 has 13 amino acids. V dropped 4 bases and J dropped 6; count of bases not matched to a gene: 3. Patients aged 18 to 65 had newly diagnosed hyperthyroidism lasting under 2 months.

V is TRBV12-3 or TRBV12-4 and J is TRBJ2-3, with TRBD2 matching over 8 bases. Sequenced material: blood. The receptor was isolated from a young woman with Graves' hyperthyroidism that later progressed to Graves' ophthalmopathy. The CDR3: CASSWREEDTQYF. CDR3 coding DNA: TGTGCCAGCAGTTGGCGGGAGGAGGATACGCAGTATTTT.